The clone carrying this T cell receptor (beta chain) has more than one count but fewer than ten. Its specificity is not known. These data come from a study of T cell repertoires in cytomegalovirus infection. Study as a whole: Public TCR beta signatures provided an indication of both CMV infection and a matching HLA type. General study findings and limits: Frequencies of public TCR beta families were cumulated, and this identified carriers of CMV plus the relevant HLA.

Germline assignment: CDR1 MNHEY and CDR2 SMNVEV (reference sequence). The CDR3 totals 13 residues. Trimming removed 6 bases from V and 3 bases from J, with 10 bases in between. TCRdb re-derived calls from the reads in MiXCR, one entry per CDR3 protein. This table has around 750,000 distinct CDR3 sequences, 30% to 35% appearing once. The clonotype comes from a human donor in good health (CMV status not recorded). Some clones in this sample may be carry-over from other donors' samples. The sample was cultured CD8+ T cells from PBMCs, taken from culture after CMV antigen stimulation. V and J are TRBV27 and TRBJ2-3; no reliable D call. Here the CDR3 reads CASRVLGTDTQYF. For the CDR3, the DNA is TGTGCCAGCAGGGTCTTAGGGACAGATACGCAGTATTTT.